The clone carrying this TCR beta chain occurred a few times. Antigen unknown. This sample was taken from a study of response to subunit inactivated influenza vaccine. TCRdb independently ran MiXCR on the RT-PCR reads; one entry per CDR3 protein. This sample carries under 550,000 distinct CDR3 sequences, more than 7% of them seen once, and the ten largest clones take approximately 14%. General study results and limits: Authors suggested few new T cells are recruited by each seasonal influenza vaccination.

The specimen comprised PBMCs from blood, sampled less than 25 months after vaccination. The clonotype originates from a man in his fifties or sixties who received an inactivated influenza vaccine.

CDR3 nucleotide sequence: TGTGCCAGCAGCGTATCAGGGAAGACGGGGGGCTACACCTTC. Amino acid sequence: CASSVSGKTGGYTF. This chain links TRBV9 with TRBJ1-2; maybe TRBD1 (5 bases). The CDR3 loop spans 14 amino acids. V was pared by 1 base and J by 8 bases, with 15 bases between. From germline, CDR1 is SGDLS and CDR2 YYNGEE. The full variable domain, rest sourced from reference TRBV9 and TRBJ1-2, is DSGVTQTPKHLITATGQRVTLRCSPRSGDLSVYWYQQSLDQGLQFLIQYYNGEERAKGNILERFSAQQFPDLHSELNLSSLELGDSALYFCASSVSGKTGGYTFGSGTRLTVV.